A selection of T cell receptor beta chains follows, all from one sample in a study of PD-1 blockade in classical Hodgkin lymphoma. Only in-frame clones appear in the TCRdb table, and some are missing; sequencing was by immunoSEQ multiplex PCR. This table has tens of thousands of clones, around four fifths appearing once. Sequences were derived from peripheral blood mononuclear cells (PBMCs), sampled before the fourth cycle of nivolumab. The receptors were sampled from a human donor with classical Hodgkin lymphoma. The CDR3 runs from the conserved cysteine through the conserved F or W. D genes are given only for firm matches. Clone size is given for some rows only: seen once, a few or many times, or a class if the clone is expanded.

D gene: .; V gene: TRBV15; clone size: .; J gene: TRBJ2-4; CDR3 DNA: TGTGCCACCAGCAGAGATGGGGGAAACATTCAGTACTTC; CDR3 protein: CATSRDGGNIQYF
D gene: .; V gene: TRBV6-6; clone size: .; J gene: TRBJ2-1; CDR3 DNA: TGTGCCAGCAGTTACGAGGTTGGCTCCTACAATGAGCAGTTCTTC; CDR3 protein: CASSYEVGSYNEQFF
D gene: TRBD2; V gene: TRBV7-3; clone size: .; J gene: TRBJ2-1; CDR3 DNA: TGTGCCAGCAGCCCATCAGCGGGGGCCGGGAATGAGCAGTTCTTC; CDR3 protein: CASSPSAGAGNEQFF
D gene: .; V gene: TRBV6-5; clone size: few; J gene: TRBJ1-5; CDR3 DNA: TGTGCCAGCAGCCCCGGAAATCAGCCCCAGCATTTT; CDR3 protein: CASSPGNQPQHF
D gene: .; V gene: TRBV10-3; clone size: .; J gene: TRBJ2-5; CDR3 DNA: TGTGCCATCAGTGTCGGGTTCCAAGAGACCCAGTACTTC; CDR3 protein: CAISVGFQETQYF
D gene: .; V gene: TRBV2; clone size: .; J gene: TRBJ1-5; CDR3 DNA: TGTGCCAGCAGTGCCGGACGGGGCAATCAGCCCCAGCATTTT; CDR3 protein: CASSAGRGNQPQHF
D gene: .; V gene: TRBV28; clone size: .; J gene: TRBJ1-2; CDR3 DNA: TGTGCCAGCGGGACGGGGGTGGTTAACTATGGCTACACCTTC; CDR3 protein: CASGTGVVNYGYTF
D gene: TRBD1; V gene: TRBV27; clone size: .; J gene: TRBJ1-2; CDR3 DNA: TGTGCCAGCAGTTTCGGGGGACAGATCTATGGCTACACCTTC; CDR3 protein: CASSFGGQIYGYTF
D gene: TRBD2; V gene: TRBV10-3; clone size: few; J gene: TRBJ2-3; CDR3 DNA: TGTGCCATCACCGGAACCAGCGGGAATTCCCTGGATACGCAGTATTTT; CDR3 protein: CAITGTSGNSLDTQYF
D gene: TRBD1; V gene: TRBV18; clone size: once; J gene: TRBJ1-5; CDR3 DNA: TGTGCCAGCTCCGCCGGACAGGGACCTAATCAGCCCCAGCATTTT; CDR3 protein: CASSAGQGPNQPQHF
D gene: TRBD1; V gene: TRBV7-2; clone size: .; J gene: TRBJ1-1; CDR3 DNA: TGTGCCAGCAGCTCATTTACAGGGGGCTGGGCTTTCTTT; CDR3 protein: CASSSFTGGWAFF
D gene: TRBD1; V gene: TRBV11-2; clone size: .; J gene: TRBJ1-4; CDR3 DNA: TGTGCCAGCAGCGTCGACAGGGGAGGAGAAAAACTGTTTTTT; CDR3 protein: CASSVDRGGEKLFF
D gene: TRBD2; V gene: TRBV4-2; clone size: .; J gene: TRBJ2-5; CDR3 DNA: TGTGCCAGCAGCCAAGAGGGATGGCGGGAGGTCCAAGAGACCCAGTACTTC; CDR3 protein: CASSQEGWREVQETQYF
D gene: .; V gene: TRBV6-6; clone size: .; J gene: TRBJ2-7; CDR3 DNA: TGTGCCAGCAGTTATTCCCCCGGGAACCCCTACGAGCAGTACTTC; CDR3 protein: CASSYSPGNPYEQYF
D gene: .; V gene: TRBV27; clone size: .; J gene: TRBJ1-6; CDR3 DNA: TGTGCCAGCAGTCAAGGGACGAGCCGGGGTGTAGAGTCACCCCTCCACTTT; CDR3 protein: CASSQGTSRGVESPLHF
D gene: TRBD2; V gene: TRBV7-8; clone size: .; J gene: TRBJ2-1; CDR3 DNA: TGTGCCAGCAGCTTAGCGCGGACTAGCGGGAGCAATGAGCAGTTCTTC; CDR3 protein: CASSLARTSGSNEQFF
D gene: TRBD2; V gene: TRBV2; clone size: .; J gene: TRBJ2-3; CDR3 DNA: TGTGCCAGCAGTGTGCCCCTGAGCGGGGGCTCCGATACGCAGTATTTT; CDR3 protein: CASSVPLSGGSDTQYF
D gene: TRBD2; V gene: TRBV7-3; clone size: .; J gene: TRBJ2-3; CDR3 DNA: TGTGCCAGCAGCCCCTCTAGCGGCATGGCAGATACGCAGTATTTT; CDR3 protein: CASSPSSGMADTQYF
D gene: .; V gene: TRBV7-2; clone size: .; J gene: TRBJ2-5; CDR3 DNA: TGTGCCAGCAGCTCGACAGGTATTCAAGAGACCCAGTACTTC; CDR3 protein: CASSSTGIQETQYF
D gene: TRBD1; V gene: TRBV29-1; clone size: .; J gene: TRBJ2-7; CDR3 DNA: TGCAGCGTGACAGGGGGCGCTTACGAGCAGTACTTC; CDR3 protein: CSVTGGAYEQYF
D gene: TRBD1; V gene: TRBV4-2; clone size: .; J gene: TRBJ1-2; CDR3 DNA: TGTGCCAGCAGCCAAAGGGGTCTGGACAGGGGGAACTATGGCTACACCTTC; CDR3 protein: CASSQRGLDRGNYGYTF
D gene: .; V gene: TRBV6-6; clone size: .; J gene: TRBJ2-7; CDR3 DNA: TGTGCCAGCAGTTACGAGGGATCTGGCGAGCAGTACTTC; CDR3 protein: CASSYEGSGEQYF
D gene: .; V gene: TRBV6-1; clone size: .; J gene: TRBJ2-7; CDR3 DNA: TGTGCCAGCACCCACCCGGACGTATATTCCTACGAGCAGTACTTC; CDR3 protein: CASTHPDVYSYEQYF
D gene: .; V gene: TRBV29-1; clone size: few; J gene: TRBJ1-1; CDR3 DNA: TGCAGCGTTGGGCCGCGCTGGGCAAACACTGAAGCTTTCTTT; CDR3 protein: CSVGPRWANTEAFF
D gene: .; V gene: TRBV6-1; clone size: .; J gene: TRBJ1-2; CDR3 DNA: TGTGCCAGCAGGAAGAGGAACGGCTACACCTTC; CDR3 protein: CASRKRNGYTF
D gene: .; V gene: TRBV5-1; clone size: .; J gene: TRBJ2-2; CDR3 DNA: TGCGCCAGCTGCGGCGGCGTGCCCACCGGGGAGCTGTTTTTT; CDR3 protein: CASCGGVPTGELFF
D gene: TRBD1; V gene: TRBV5-1; clone size: .; J gene: TRBJ1-1; CDR3 DNA: TGCGCCAGCAGCTTGCTCCCGGGACAGGTAAACACTGAAGCTTTCTTT; CDR3 protein: CASSLLPGQVNTEAFF
D gene: .; V gene: TRBV7-7; clone size: .; J gene: TRBJ2-7; CDR3 DNA: TGTGCCAGCAGCCTTGGACACGGCCAAGCCTACGAGCAGTACTTC; CDR3 protein: CASSLGHGQAYEQYF
D gene: .; V gene: TRBV7-3; clone size: .; J gene: TRBJ2-2; CDR3 DNA: TGTGCCACGGGGGATCGTGAAACCGGGGAGCTGTTTTTT; CDR3 protein: CATGDRETGELFF
D gene: TRBD1; V gene: TRBV19; clone size: few; J gene: TRBJ2-5; CDR3 DNA: TGTGCCAGTAGTAGCGACAGGGCAAGAGAGCTCCCGGTGACCCAGTACTTC; CDR3 protein: CASSSDRARELPVTQYF
D gene: TRBD1; V gene: TRBV11-3; clone size: .; J gene: TRBJ2-6; CDR3 DNA: TGTGCCAGCAGCGCTGGGACAGGGGCTTCATCTGGGGCCAACGTCCTGACTTTC; CDR3 protein: CASSAGTGASSGANVLTF
D gene: .; V gene: TRBV11-2; clone size: .; J gene: TRBJ1-1; CDR3 DNA: TGTGCCAGCAGCTTAGTCTACGGAGAAGCTTTCTTT; CDR3 protein: CASSLVYGEAFF
D gene: .; V gene: TRBV28; clone size: .; J gene: TRBJ1-2; CDR3 DNA: TGTGCCAGCAGTTTAGTCGTGGGGGGAGGCTACACCTTC; CDR3 protein: CASSLVVGGGYTF
D gene: .; V gene: TRBV10-3; clone size: few; J gene: TRBJ2-3; CDR3 DNA: TGTGCCATCAGTGATCAGGGAAGAAGCACAGATACGCAGTATTTT; CDR3 protein: CAISDQGRSTDTQYF
D gene: TRBD2; V gene: TRBV11-2; clone size: .; J gene: TRBJ2-5; CDR3 DNA: TGTGCCAGCAGCCCCCGAACTAGCGGGGGAGAGACCCAGTACTTC; CDR3 protein: CASSPRTSGGETQYF
D gene: .; V gene: TRBV25-1; clone size: .; J gene: TRBJ1-3; CDR3 DNA: TGTGCCAGCAGTGCAGGACACTTCTCTGGAAACACCATATATTTT; CDR3 protein: CASSAGHFSGNTIYF
D gene: TRBD1; V gene: TRBV6-6; clone size: .; J gene: TRBJ1-4; CDR3 DNA: TGTGCCAGCAGTAGCAGGGGGGGCTGGGGTGAAAAACTGTTTTTT; CDR3 protein: CASSSRGGWGEKLFF
D gene: .; V gene: TRBV7-3; clone size: .; J gene: TRBJ1-1; CDR3 DNA: TGTGCCAGCAGCTTAACTGCGAACACTGAAGCTTTCTTT; CDR3 protein: CASSLTANTEAFF
D gene: .; V gene: TRBV5-6; clone size: .; J gene: TRBJ1-2; CDR3 DNA: TGTGCCAGCAGCTTCGGTGTGCTAGATACCTTC; CDR3 protein: CASSFGVLDTF
D gene: .; V gene: TRBV7-3; clone size: .; J gene: TRBJ2-1; CDR3 DNA: TGTGCCAGCAGCGCGGACAGACTTGGGGATGAGCAGTTCTTC; CDR3 protein: CASSADRLGDEQFF
D gene: TRBD2; V gene: TRBV25-1; clone size: .; J gene: TRBJ2-2; CDR3 DNA: TGTGCCAGCGGAAACGGACTAGCGGGGAAGAACACCGGGGAGCTGTTTTTT; CDR3 protein: CASGNGLAGKNTGELFF
D gene: TRBD2; V gene: TRBV7-6; clone size: few; J gene: TRBJ2-3; CDR3 DNA: TGTGCCAGCAGCTTAGGTAGCGGGAGGGCGGCAGATACGCAGTATTTT; CDR3 protein: CASSLGSGRAADTQYF
D gene: .; V gene: TRBV10-3; clone size: .; J gene: TRBJ1-5; CDR3 DNA: TGTGCCATCAGCCCCAGGGAGGGGAATCAGCCCCAGCATTTT; CDR3 protein: CAISPREGNQPQHF
D gene: TRBD1; V gene: TRBV5-6; clone size: .; J gene: TRBJ1-4; CDR3 DNA: TGTGCCAGCAGCTTGTCCCACAGGGGAGGTGAAAAACTGTTTTTT; CDR3 protein: CASSLSHRGGEKLFF
D gene: TRBD2; V gene: TRBV9; clone size: .; J gene: TRBJ2-3; CDR3 DNA: TGTGCCAGCAGCGCCCCCGGACTAGCGGGGGGAACAGATACGCAGTATTTT; CDR3 protein: CASSAPGLAGGTDTQYF
D gene: TRBD2; V gene: TRBV7-3; clone size: .; J gene: TRBJ2-7; CDR3 DNA: TGTGCCAGCAGTGTACTAGCGGGAGCCCCCGACGAGCAGTACTTC; CDR3 protein: CASSVLAGAPDEQYF
D gene: TRBD1; V gene: TRBV28; clone size: few; J gene: TRBJ2-5; CDR3 DNA: TGTGCCAGCAGTTTTCAGGGGGCCGAGACCCAGTACTTC; CDR3 protein: CASSFQGAETQYF
D gene: .; V gene: TRBV5-4; clone size: few; J gene: TRBJ1-3; CDR3 DNA: TGTGCCAGCAGCACAAGGACAGATTGGGGAAACACCATATATTTT; CDR3 protein: CASSTRTDWGNTIYF
D gene: .; V gene: TRBV30; clone size: few; J gene: TRBJ1-1; CDR3 DNA: TGTGCCTGGAGTTGGGGCAGCTTCACTGAAGCTTTCTTT; CDR3 protein: CAWSWGSFTEAFF
D gene: .; V gene: TRBV11-2; clone size: .; J gene: TRBJ2-7; CDR3 DNA: TGTGCCAGCAGCTTTACTACCCGGGACACTCAGTACTTC; CDR3 protein: CASSFTTRDTQYF
D gene: .; V gene: TRBV18; clone size: .; J gene: TRBJ2-3; CDR3 DNA: TGTGCCAGCTCAACAAGCACAGATACGCAGTATTTT; CDR3 protein: CASSTSTDTQYF
D gene: TRBD1; V gene: TRBV18; clone size: few; J gene: TRBJ1-4; CDR3 DNA: TGTGCCAGCTCACCCTTACAGGGGACTAATGAAAAACTGTTTTTT; CDR3 protein: CASSPLQGTNEKLFF
D gene: TRBD1; V gene: TRBV28; clone size: .; J gene: TRBJ1-2; CDR3 DNA: TGTGCCAGCAGTCTCTCGGGACAGGGCTACTATGGCTACACCTTC; CDR3 protein: CASSLSGQGYYGYTF
D gene: .; V gene: TRBV6-6; clone size: .; J gene: TRBJ2-7; CDR3 DNA: TGTGCCAGCTCTAAAGATTCATGGGGGGCTAGCTACGAGCAGTACTTC; CDR3 protein: CASSKDSWGASYEQYF
D gene: .; V gene: TRBV2; clone size: .; J gene: TRBJ1-2; CDR3 DNA: TGTGCCAGCAGTGGACCAATACAGGGACTCTATGGCTACACCTTC; CDR3 protein: CASSGPIQGLYGYTF
D gene: .; V gene: TRBV18; clone size: .; J gene: TRBJ2-7; CDR3 DNA: TGTGCCAGCTCACCAGGGGTGTCAGTCTCTAGCGTGTCCTACGAGCAGTACTTC; CDR3 protein: CASSPGVSVSSVSYEQYF
D gene: .; V gene: TRBV5-6; clone size: .; J gene: TRBJ2-5; CDR3 DNA: TGTGCCAGCAGCTTGGTGGGGGAAGAGACCCAGTACTTC; CDR3 protein: CASSLVGEETQYF
D gene: .; V gene: TRBV2; clone size: .; J gene: TRBJ2-7; CDR3 DNA: TGTGCCAGCAGTGTTGGGCAGGCTGGGAAGCAGTACTTC; CDR3 protein: CASSVGQAGKQYF